These 19 T cell receptor beta chains were sequenced from one sample in a study of blood T cell repertoires in COVID-19. Sequenced by immunoSEQ multiplex PCR; TCRdb stores in-frame clones only, minus some. Of 310,000 or so clones listed, about 82% were seen once; the top ten hold around 1.5%. Sequenced sample: peripheral blood. These receptors were collected from a woman in her forties or fifties with acute or convalescent COVID-19.

The chain joins TRBV7-3 to TRBJ2-2; the match to TRBD2 covers 8 bases. Germline loops: CDR1 SGHTA, CDR2 FQGTGA. J was trimmed by 6 bases and V by 4 bases; bases with no gene match: 4. CDR3 length: 14 amino acids. CDR3 residues: CASSSGLAPGELFF. The DNA for the CDR3 is TGTGCCAGCAGCTCCGGACTAGCCCCCGGGGAGCTGTTTTTT.

V is TRBV19 and J is TRBJ2-3, with D uncertain. V was shortened by 5 bases and J by 6 bases, with 15 bases between the two germline ends. CDR3 length equals 14 residues. Germline lookup yields CDR1 LNHDA and CDR2 SQIVND (reference sequence). CDR3 sequence (DNA): TGTGCCAGTAGTGTTAGTGAGGCTGGGGATACGCAGTATTTT. It yields the protein CASSVSEAGDTQYF.

The chain employs TRBV5-4 and TRBJ2-5, with 12 bases identical to TRBD2. CDR3 size: 15 residues. V lost 1 base and J lost 7; bases outside the gene matches: 5. The germline V gene has CDR1 SGHNT and CDR2 YYREEE (reference sequence). The CDR3 DNA reads as TGTGCCAGCAGCTTGCTGACTAGCGGGAGCGGGACCCAGTACTTC. Its protein product is CASSLLTSGSGTQYF.

The chain couples TRBV5-1 to TRBJ1-4; D gene unclear. Trimming left V 3 bases short and J 0 bases short, with 9 bases between. CDR3 length: 15 amino acids. Germline-derived CDR1 and CDR2 are SGHRS and YFSETQ. The CDR3 DNA reads TGCGCCAGCAGCTGGAACAGAGCAACTAATGAAAAACTGTTTTTT. It encodes CASSWNRATNEKLFF.

This rearrangement joins TRBV2 to TRBJ2-7; maybe TRBD2 (5 bases). V was clipped by 8 bases and J by 2 bases, with 19 bases between them. The germline V gene has CDR1 SNHLY and CDR2 FYNNEI. The CDR3 has 15 residues. CDR3 in DNA: TGTGCCAGCCTCGGTCTTGAGGGCAGGACCTACGAGCAGTACTTC. Amino acids: CASLGLEGRTYEQYF.

V usage is TRBV10-3 and J usage is TRBJ2-7; a possible D gene is TRBD2 (6 bases). Germline loops: CDR1 ENHRY, CDR2 SYGVKD. CDR3 length: 15 amino acids. Trimming cost V 6 bases and J 2 bases, with 17 bases left between them. The CDR3 DNA reads TGTGCCATCAGCGGGAATGGCGGGGTAGCCTACGAGCAGTACTTC. Its translation: CAISGNGGVAYEQYF.

The V and J genes are TRBV18 and TRBJ2-2; TRBD2 matches at 9 bases. The CDR3 runs 15 residues. V was pared by 3 bases and J by 6 bases, with 5 bases of the junction left unmatched. Germline V CDR1 and CDR2: KGHSH, LQKENI. The CDR3 coding sequence is TGTGCCAGCTCACCTTCTGCGGGAGGGGCCGGGGAGCTGTTTTTT. Encoded protein: CASSPSAGGAGELFF. Full variable domain (outside the CDR3, taken from reference TRBV18 and TRBJ2-2): NAGVMQNPRHLVRRRGQEARLRCSPMKGHSHVYWYRQLPEEGLKFMVYLQKENIIDESGMPKERFSAEFPKEGPSILRIQQVVRGDSAAYFCASSPSAGGAGELFFGEGSRLTVL.

This clone has a handful of counts. The chain employs TRBV5-1 and TRBJ2-2, with TRBD2 as a possible D gene (7 bases). The CDR3 spans 15 residues. Per germline, CDR1 SGHRS and CDR2 YFSETQ. The V and J ends lost 7 bases and 0 bases respectively, with 13 bases between them. Here the CDR3 reads CASSWGGPNTGELFF. The CDR3 DNA reads as TGCGCCAGCTCCTGGGGGGGGCCGAACACCGGGGAGCTGTTTTTT.

The V gene is TRBV27, the J gene TRBJ2-5; D might be TRBD2 (7 bases). This CDR3 is 14 amino acids long. Germline V gives CDR1 MNHEY, CDR2 SMNVEV (reference sequence). Trimming removed 5 bases from V and 5 bases from J, with 15 bases in between. This chain's CDR3 is CASSNRGRGETQYF. CDR3 DNA: TGTGCCAGCAGTAATCGGGGGCGGGGGGAGACCCAGTACTTC.

The table lists this clone with a count of one. The chain has TRBV5-1 and TRBJ2-5; 8 nucleotides align to TRBD2. Germline CDR1 SGHRS, CDR2 YFSETQ. Losses at the gene ends were 0 bases for V and 5 bases for J; bases not matched to a gene: 6. The CDR3 is 15 residues long. Here the CDR3 DNA reads TGCGCCAGCAGCTTGGTGGGACTAGTCAGGGAGACCCAGTACTTC. It yields the protein CASSLVGLVRETQYF.

The V and J genes are TRBV25-1 and TRBJ2-5, with D unresolved. CDR3 length equals 15 residues. Germline V gives CDR1 MGHDK, CDR2 SYGVNS. The V end lost 4 bases, the J end lost 5 bases, and 17 bases lay between the germline ends. CDR3 DNA: TGTGCCAGCAGTGGACTGACTTCTCTCGACGAGACCCAGTACTTC. This gives the protein CASSGLTSLDETQYF.

The rearrangement joins TRBV7-3 to TRBJ2-2, with D maybe TRBD2 (6 bases). The CDR3 is 19 amino acids. Germline V gene lookup returns CDR1 SGHTA and CDR2 FQGTGA. Trimming removed 5 bases at V and 0 bases at J, with 22 bases between. DNA of the CDR3: TGTGCCAGCAGCCGTACTACGGGAGTCCCGCTAACGAACACCGGGGAGCTGTTTTTT. It codes for CASSRTTGVPLTNTGELFF.

V is TRBV24-1 and J is TRBJ1-4; TRBD1 agrees at 7 bases. Germline CDR1 reads KGHDR; CDR2 reads SFDVKD. The CDR3 covers 18 residues. The V gene end was trimmed by 3 bases and the J gene end by 8 bases; junction bases not matched to a gene: 17. This chain's CDR3 is CATSDTRDSGRLGEKLFF. For the CDR3, the DNA is TGTGCCACCAGTGATACCCGGGACAGTGGCAGGTTAGGAGAAAAACTGTTTTTT.

The gene calls are TRBV3-1 (or the pseudogene TRBV3-2) and TRBJ1-4; perhaps TRBD1 as D (6 bases). The CDR3 has 14 amino acids. V dropped 1 base and J dropped 10 bases, with 13 bases sitting between them. CDR1 is LGHDT and CDR2 is YNNKEL in the germline V gene (reference sequence). DNA of the CDR3: TGTGCCAGCAGCCAAGGTCAAGCAGGGGCAAAACTGTTTTTT. Its translation is CASSQGQAGAKLFF.

This clone has just a few counts. The chain combines TRBV6-5 with TRBJ2-1; TRBD2 agrees at 12 bases. This CDR3 is 15 amino acids long. Trimming removed 6 bases from V and 3 bases from J; junction bases left unmatched: 3. Germline CDR1 and CDR2: MNHEY and SVGAGI. CDR3 nucleotides: TGTGCCAGCAGGCGGACTAGCGGGGTCTACAATGAGCAGTTCTTC. It translates to CASRRTSGVYNEQFF.

The chain carries TRBV4-2 and TRBJ2-5; 9 bases are a match to TRBD1. The V gene end was trimmed by 6 bases and the J gene end by 5 bases; junction bases not matched to a gene: 10. CDR3 length: 15 residues. Germline V gene data show CDR1 as LGHNA and CDR2 as YNFKEQ. The CDR3 nucleotides read TGTGCCAGCAGGGAAGGGGGACAGGGAAGGGAGACCCAGTACTTC. Translated, it gives CASREGGQGRETQYF.

V usage is TRBV27 and J usage is TRBJ1-1, with D unresolved. The CDR3 has 13 residues. The V gene's germline CDR1 is MNHEY and CDR2 SMNVEV (reference sequence). V was shortened by 8 bases and J by 3 bases, with 13 bases between the two germline ends. CDR3 protein: CASRLGPHTEAFF. CDR3 nucleotide sequence: TGTGCCAGCCGCCTCGGTCCGCACACTGAAGCTTTCTTT.

The V and J genes are TRBV7-9 and TRBJ2-2; possibly TRBD2 for D (6 bases). The CDR3 has 14 amino acids. The germline gives CDR1 SEHNR, CDR2 FQNEAQ (reference sequence). With 2 bases removed from V and 4 bases from J, the gap between germline ends came to 8 bases. The CDR3 DNA sequence: TGTGCCAGCAGCTTACTAGCGCGCACCGGGGAGCTGTTTTTT. Translated, it gives CASSLLARTGELFF.

The V and J genes are TRBV24-1 and TRBJ2-6; possible D gene TRBD1, 6 bases. The germline V gene encodes CDR1 KGHDR and CDR2 SFDVKD. This CDR3 contains 14 residues. Trimming pared 10 bases from V and 4 bases from J, leaving 13 bases between. The CDR3 coding sequence is TGTGCCACAAGCAGGGGCTACGGGGCCAACGTCCTGACTTTC. The encoded protein is CATSRGYGANVLTF.